The 20 T cell receptor beta chains below all came from one sample that was sequenced in a study of blood T cell repertoires in COVID-19 (dated by TCRdb to about 2020). The receptor library was made with the immunoSEQ multiplex PCR assay. Held by TCRdb, this immuneACCESS table contains in-frame sequences only and omits some clones. Under half of the omission traces to an unresolved V gene where checked; the cause of the rest is unknown. The sample data list about 120,000 clones, and about 80% of these were observed just once. The top ten constitute 5% to 8% of the sample. The source material was peripheral blood. These receptors all come from a man between 65 and 85 years old with acute or convalescent COVID-19.

V gene TRBV6-2 or TRBV6-3 combines with J gene TRBJ1-2; 7 positions match TRBD1. Germline CDR1 reads MNHEY; CDR2 reads SVGEGT. The CDR3 covers 18 residues. After removal of 3 bases from V and 3 bases from J, the junction contained 16 bases not matched to a gene. CDR3 residues: CASSYRGGGSWTDYGYTF. Here the CDR3 DNA reads TGTGCCAGCAGTTATCGAGGAGGGGGCTCTTGGACAGACTATGGCTACACCTTC.

The chain uses TRBV4-2 and TRBJ2-7, with 9 bases identical to TRBD2. Germline V gene sequence: CDR1 LGHNA, CDR2 YNFKEQ. The CDR3 extends over 16 amino acids. J gave up 0 bases and V 3 bases, and 6 bases lay outside the gene matches. CDR3 nucleotides: TGTGCCAGCAGCCACGTAGCGGGGGAAAGCTCCTACGAGCAGTACTTC. As protein: CASSHVAGESSYEQYF.

The rearrangement joins TRBV5-1 to TRBJ2-7; a possible D gene is TRBD2 (6 bases). CDR1 and CDR2 from the germline V gene are SGHRS and YFSETQ. Trimming shortened V by 7 bases and J by 2 bases, and 16 bases separated the two germline ends. CDR3 length: 14 amino acids. CDR3 residues: CASSTGTSAYEQYF. The CDR3, as DNA: TGCGCCAGCTCCACCGGGACTTCCGCCTACGAGCAGTACTTC.

The V and J genes are TRBV6-1 and TRBJ1-2; D remains unclear. The CDR3 extends over 14 amino acids. V dropped 1 base and J dropped 9 bases, with 15 bases sitting between them. CDR1 is MNHNS and CDR2 is SASEGT in the germline V gene. DNA of the CDR3: TGTGCCAGCAGTGAAGGAGGAGATTTACCACGCTACACCTTC. It yields the protein CASSEGGDLPRYTF.

The chain has TRBV19 and TRBJ1-3; D might be TRBD1 (5 bases). The CDR3 covers 18 residues. V lost 7 bases and J lost 0, with 22 bases in between. CDR1 and CDR2 from the germline V gene are LNHDA and SQIVND (reference sequence). The CDR3 nucleotides are TGTGCCAGTAAAAGGGGCCCTTTGGAGGGAAGCTCTGGAAACACCATATATTTT. As protein: CASKRGPLEGSSGNTIYF.

V gene TRBV5-1 combines with J gene TRBJ1-4; 11 nucleotides align to TRBD1. The CDR3 totals 16 residues. The germline gives CDR1 SGHRS, CDR2 YFSETQ. V lost 0 bases to trimming and J lost 7 bases; unmatched junction nucleotides: 5. CDR3 loop: CASSLAPGQGVEKLFF. The CDR3 DNA sequence: TGCGCCAGCAGCTTGGCCCCGGGACAGGGGGTTGAAAAACTGTTTTTT.

The V gene is TRBV27, the J gene TRBJ2-7; D may be TRBD2 (6 bases). CDR3 length: 15 residues. Per germline, CDR1 MNHEY and CDR2 SMNVEV (reference sequence). V dropped 2 bases and J dropped 7 bases, with 18 bases sitting between them. CDR3 coding DNA: TGTGCCAGCAGTTTAACGGCGGGACCAGCTTGGGAGCAGTACTTC. Protein: CASSLTAGPAWEQYF.

The chain couples TRBV5-1 to TRBJ2-7, with 10 bases aligning to TRBD1. The CDR3 length is 15 residues. Germline V gives CDR1 SGHRS, CDR2 YFSETQ. Unmatched junction bases numbered 11, after V lost 4 bases and J lost 7 bases. CDR3 sequence: CASSGSNRGQGEQYF. CDR3 bases: TGCGCCAGCAGCGGGAGTAACAGGGGACAGGGGGAGCAGTACTTC.

The rearrangement joins TRBV18 to TRBJ2-1, with 8 positions matching TRBD2. Looked up from germline, CDR1 is KGHSH and CDR2 is LQKENI. This CDR3 is 17 amino acids long. V was pared by 3 bases and J by 7 bases, with 14 bases of the junction left unmatched. The CDR3 DNA reads as TGTGCCAGCTCACCGCAAAGTGGGACTAGGAGGGGGAATGAGCAGTTCTTC. It yields the protein CASSPQSGTRRGNEQFF.

V gene TRBV27 combines with J gene TRBJ1-2; unclear D gene. Trimming took off 6 bases at V and 8 bases at J, with 16 bases between the two ends. This CDR3 has 13 amino acids. The V gene's germline CDR1 is MNHEY and CDR2 SMNVEV (reference sequence). CDR3 DNA: TGTGCCAGCAGAGGTCAGGTCACCCACGGCTACACCTTC. Translation gives CASRGQVTHGYTF.

Details on this clone: Sequence at one end of the junction differs from germline and may be a read error. The chain links TRBV19 to TRBJ1-2, with no clear D. The CDR3 covers 14 residues. Germline CDR1 reads LNHDA; CDR2 reads SQIVND (reference sequence). CDR3 sequence (DNA): TGTGCCAGTAGTTTCCGGGCTGAGGACTACGGCTACACCTTC. As protein: CASSFRAEDYGYTF.

This rearrangement joins TRBV7-9 to TRBJ1-1; 8 bases align to TRBD1. V lost 5 bases and J lost 4; bases outside the gene matches: 6. CDR1 and CDR2 (germline): SEHNR, FQNEAQ (reference sequence). The CDR3 totals 14 residues. The CDR3 coding sequence is TGTGCCAGCAGCCTCGGACAGGGAAGCACTGAAGCTTTCTTT. Translation gives CASSLGQGSTEAFF.

V and J are TRBV12-3 or TRBV12-4 and TRBJ2-2; tentative D call: TRBD1 (6 bases). The CDR3 spans 13 residues. V was pared by 6 bases and J by 6 bases, with 11 bases between. CDR3 sequence reads: CASRTGLPGELFF. The DNA of the CDR3 is TGTGCCAGCAGAACAGGGTTGCCCGGGGAGCTGTTTTTT.

J is TRBJ2-3 and V is TRBV6-2 or TRBV6-3; D is unresolved. Germline values: CDR1 MNHEY, CDR2 SVGEGT. V was cut by 6 bases and J by 6 bases, with 10 bases left in between. This CDR3 is 12 amino acids long. The CDR3 nucleotides are TGTGCCAGCAGCCAAAGCTCCGATACGCAGTATTTT. Translated: CASSQSSDTQYF.

The genes are TRBV28 and TRBJ2-1, with 11 nucleotides matching TRBD2. There are 18 residues in the CDR3. Trimming cost V 5 bases and J 4 bases; bases outside gene matches: 13. CDR1 is MDHEN and CDR2 is SYDVKM in the germline V gene. The CDR3 is CASSPNPGLAGGYNEQFF. DNA for the CDR3: TGTGCCAGCAGTCCAAACCCCGGACTAGCGGGCGGGTACAATGAGCAGTTCTTC.

The chain links TRBV4-1 to TRBJ1-5; 9 bases fit TRBD1. Germline values: CDR1 MGHRA, CDR2 YSYEKL. This CDR3 has 15 residues. The ends lost 3 bases at V and 5 bases at J; junction bases unmatched: 5. CDR3: CASSQSTGGYQPQHF. The CDR3 DNA reads as TGCGCCAGCAGCCAGTCGACAGGGGGGTATCAGCCCCAGCATTTT.

This sequence joins TRBV18 and TRBJ1-5; D possibly corresponds to TRBD1 (5 bases). This CDR3 is 16 amino acids long. The V and J ends lost 0 bases and 4 bases respectively, with 13 bases between them. Germline V lookup: CDR1 KGHSH, CDR2 LQKENI. Written as DNA, the CDR3 is TGTGCCAGCTCACCACCGGCAGGGATGGGGAATCAGCCCCAGCATTTT. It codes for CASSPPAGMGNQPQHF.

The chain joins TRBV9 to TRBJ2-1, with 10 bases matching TRBD2. The CDR3 is 17 residues long. The V gene end was trimmed by 4 bases and the J gene end by 5 bases; junction bases not matched to a gene: 12. Germline CDR1 and CDR2: SGDLS and YYNGEE. The CDR3 loop is CASSSQGRTSGHNEQFF. In DNA form, the CDR3 reads TGTGCCAGCAGCTCCCAAGGGAGGACTAGCGGACACAATGAGCAGTTCTTC.

The chain couples TRBV10-3 to TRBJ1-2; TRBD1 aligns across 7 bases. The CDR3 extends over 14 amino acids. Germline loops: CDR1 ENHRY, CDR2 SYGVKD. The ends lost 4 bases at V and 3 bases at J; junction bases unmatched: 5. CDR3 in DNA: TGTGCCATCAGTGGGGGGACAGCCGACTATGGCTACACCTTC. Amino acid sequence: CAISGGTADYGYTF.

J is TRBJ1-1 and V is TRBV18; D is unresolved. V gave up 4 bases and J gave up 0 bases, with 12 bases separating them. The CDR3 consists of 15 residues. CDR1 KGHSH and CDR2 LQKENI come from the germline V gene. The CDR3 spells CASSRAASMNTEAFF. CDR3 nucleotides: TGTGCCAGCTCACGGGCAGCTTCCATGAACACTGAAGCTTTCTTT.